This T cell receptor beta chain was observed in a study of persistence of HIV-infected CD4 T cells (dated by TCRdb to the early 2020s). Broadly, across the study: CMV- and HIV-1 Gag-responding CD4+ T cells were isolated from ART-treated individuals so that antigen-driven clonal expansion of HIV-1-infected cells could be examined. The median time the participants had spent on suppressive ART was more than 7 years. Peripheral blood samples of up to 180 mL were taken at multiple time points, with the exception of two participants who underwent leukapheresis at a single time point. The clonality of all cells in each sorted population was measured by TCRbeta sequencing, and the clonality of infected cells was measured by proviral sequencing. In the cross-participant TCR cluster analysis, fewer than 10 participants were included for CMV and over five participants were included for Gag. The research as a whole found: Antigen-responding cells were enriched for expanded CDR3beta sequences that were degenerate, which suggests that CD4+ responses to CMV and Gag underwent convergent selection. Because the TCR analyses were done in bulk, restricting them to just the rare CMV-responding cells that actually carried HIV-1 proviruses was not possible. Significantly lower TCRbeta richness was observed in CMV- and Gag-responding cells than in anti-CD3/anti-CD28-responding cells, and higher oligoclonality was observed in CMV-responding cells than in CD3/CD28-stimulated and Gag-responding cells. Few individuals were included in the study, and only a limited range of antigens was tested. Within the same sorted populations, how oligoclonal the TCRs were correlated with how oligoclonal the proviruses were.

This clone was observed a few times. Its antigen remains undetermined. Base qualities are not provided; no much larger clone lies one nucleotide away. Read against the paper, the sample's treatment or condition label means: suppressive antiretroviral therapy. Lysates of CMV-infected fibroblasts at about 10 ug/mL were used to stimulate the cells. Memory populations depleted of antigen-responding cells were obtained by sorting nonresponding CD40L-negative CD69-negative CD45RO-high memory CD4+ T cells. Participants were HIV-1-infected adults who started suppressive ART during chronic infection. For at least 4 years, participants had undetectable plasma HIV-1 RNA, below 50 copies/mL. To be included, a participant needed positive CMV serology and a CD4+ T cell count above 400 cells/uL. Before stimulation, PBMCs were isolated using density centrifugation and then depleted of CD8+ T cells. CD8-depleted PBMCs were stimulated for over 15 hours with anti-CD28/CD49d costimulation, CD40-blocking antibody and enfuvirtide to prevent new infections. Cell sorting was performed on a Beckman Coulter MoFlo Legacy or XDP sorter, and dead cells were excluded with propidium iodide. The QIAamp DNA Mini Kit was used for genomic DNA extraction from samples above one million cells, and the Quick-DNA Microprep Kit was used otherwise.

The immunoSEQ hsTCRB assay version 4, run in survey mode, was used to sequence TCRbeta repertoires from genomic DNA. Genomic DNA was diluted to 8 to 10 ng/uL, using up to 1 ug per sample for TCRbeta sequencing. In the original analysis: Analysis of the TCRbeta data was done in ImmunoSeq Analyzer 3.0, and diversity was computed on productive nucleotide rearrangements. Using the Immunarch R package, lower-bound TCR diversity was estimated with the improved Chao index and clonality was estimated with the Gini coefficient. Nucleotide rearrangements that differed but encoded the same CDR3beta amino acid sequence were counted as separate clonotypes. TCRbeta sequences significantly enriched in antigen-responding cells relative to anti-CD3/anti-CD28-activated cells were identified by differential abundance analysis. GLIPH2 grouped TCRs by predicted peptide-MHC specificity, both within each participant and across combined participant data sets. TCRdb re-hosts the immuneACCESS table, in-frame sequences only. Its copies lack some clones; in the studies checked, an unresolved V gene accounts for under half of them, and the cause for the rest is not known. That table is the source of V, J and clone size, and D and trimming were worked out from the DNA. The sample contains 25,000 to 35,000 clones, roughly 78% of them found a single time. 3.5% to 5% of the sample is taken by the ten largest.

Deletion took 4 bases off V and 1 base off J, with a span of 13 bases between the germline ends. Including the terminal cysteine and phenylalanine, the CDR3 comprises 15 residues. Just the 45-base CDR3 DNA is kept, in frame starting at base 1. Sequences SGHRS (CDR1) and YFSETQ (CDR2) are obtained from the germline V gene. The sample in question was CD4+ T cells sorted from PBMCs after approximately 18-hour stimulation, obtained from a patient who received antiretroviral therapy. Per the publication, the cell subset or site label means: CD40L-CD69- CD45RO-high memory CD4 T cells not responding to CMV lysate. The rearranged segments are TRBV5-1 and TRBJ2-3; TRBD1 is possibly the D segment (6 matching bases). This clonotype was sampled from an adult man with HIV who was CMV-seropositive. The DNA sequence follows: TGCGCCAGCAGCCCGATGACAGGTGGCACAGATACGCAGTATTTT. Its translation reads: CASSPMTGGTDTQYF.